The next 24 T cell receptor beta chains were all read from a single sample in a study of blood T cell repertoires in COVID-19. This table comes from immunoSEQ multiplex PCR, and its TCRdb copy is limited to in-frame clones, with some not included. Among 45,000 to 60,000 clones listed, roughly three quarters were seen once. The material sequenced was peripheral blood. These TCRs come from a human donor with active or convalescent COVID-19. The donor label of this sample is uncertain.

The gene calls are TRBV13 and TRBJ1-2, with D perhaps TRBD1 (5 bases). This CDR3 has 17 amino acids. Germline V lookup: CDR1 PRHDT, CDR2 FYEKMQ (reference sequence). V shed 3 bases and J shed 4 bases, with 21 bases lying between them. The CDR3 loop is CASSFSAGPLSSYGYTF. As DNA, the CDR3 is TGTGCCAGCAGCTTTTCGGCAGGGCCCCTATCTAGCTATGGCTACACCTTC.

The genes are TRBV19 and TRBJ2-2; 7 bases agree with TRBD1. Trimming took 4 bases from V and 0 from J; bases not matched to a gene: 5. Per the germline V gene, CDR1 is LNHDA and CDR2 is SQIVND (reference sequence). This CDR3 is 16 amino acids long. CDR3 loop: CASSRPGTANTGELFF. CDR3 DNA sequence: TGTGCCAGTAGTAGACCCGGGACAGCGAACACCGGGGAGCTGTTTTTT. The whole variable domain, remainder taken from reference TRBV19 and TRBJ2-2, is DGGITQSPKYLFRKEGQNVTLSCEQNLNHDAMYWYRQDPGQGLRLIYYSQIVNDFQKGDIAEGYSVSREKKESFPLTVTSAQKNPTAFYLCASSRPGTANTGELFFGEGSRLTVL.

The CDR3 reads CASSLPRFGQGYHEQYF. The CDR3 DNA reads as TGTGCCAGCAGCTTACCCCGGTTTGGACAGGGGTACCACGAGCAGTACTTC. V and J are TRBV7-6 and TRBJ2-7; 9 bases match TRBD1. From germline, CDR1 is SGHVS and CDR2 FNYEAQ. V lost 2 bases and J lost 5; bases outside the gene matches: 13. The CDR3 has 17 amino acids.

The J gene is TRBJ2-2, the V gene TRBV28; 8 bases are a match to TRBD1. CDR3 length: 18 amino acids. V was pared by 3 bases and J by 5 bases, with 14 bases of the junction left unmatched. The germline V gene has CDR1 MDHEN and CDR2 SYDVKM. DNA for the CDR3: TGTGCCAGCAGTTTCCTTCGGGTGACAGGGGTGTTGACCGGGGAGCTGTTTTTT. Residues: CASSFLRVTGVLTGELFF.

This clone came up a few times. The chain combines TRBV19 with TRBJ1-5; TRBD1 aligns across 7 bases. The CDR3 runs to 15 residues. Germline loops: CDR1 LNHDA, CDR2 SQIVND (reference sequence). J was trimmed by 9 bases and V by 3 bases; bases with no gene match: 11. In DNA, the CDR3 is TGTGCCAGTAGTATTAATACAGGGGCTTCGGGGCCCCAGCATTTT. Translating gives CASSINTGASGPQHF.

The CDR3: CASSPTGEDGYTF. The CDR3 DNA reads as TGTGCCAGCTCACCTACAGGGGAGGATGGCTACACCTTC. V usage is TRBV18 and J usage is TRBJ1-2; TRBD1 aligns across 7 bases. Germline assignment: CDR1 KGHSH and CDR2 LQKENI. With 3 bases clipped from V and 6 bases from J, the junction kept 4 bases outside the gene matches. The CDR3 totals 13 residues.

This clone has just a few counts. The chain joins TRBV28 to TRBJ2-7; D is unresolved. V was shortened by 8 bases and J by 5 bases, with 13 bases between the two germline ends. CDR3 size: 12 residues. From germline, CDR1 is MDHEN and CDR2 SYDVKM. The CDR3 protein is CASFSPGHEQYF. CDR3 nucleotide sequence: TGTGCCAGCTTTTCCCCAGGCCACGAGCAGTACTTC. The full variable domain, with the rest looked up from reference TRBV28 and TRBJ2-7, is DVKVTQSSRYLVKRTGEKVFLECVQDMDHENMFWYRQDPGLGLRLIYFSYDVKMKEKGDIPEGYSVSREKKERFSLILESASTNQTSMYLCASFSPGHEQYFGPGTRLTVT.

In regard to this clone: Other DNA variants within this sample encode the same CDR3. The chain is built from TRBV7-2 and TRBJ1-2; TRBD1 aligns across 9 bases. CDR1 is SGHTA and CDR2 is FQGNSA in the germline V gene. Trimming at V came to 1 base and at J to 6 bases, leaving 12 bases not matched to a gene. The length of the CDR3 is 17 residues. The DNA for the CDR3 is TGTGCCAGCAGCTTAGATGGGACAGGGCTGATTGTCAATGGCTACACCTTC. It translates to CASSLDGTGLIVNGYTF.

The genes are TRBV5-6 and TRBJ1-1, with a tentative D call TRBD1 (5 bases). Between the trimmed V and J ends, which lost 5 bases and 5 bases, there was a span of 13 bases. The CDR3 totals 13 residues. Germline assignment: CDR1 SGHDT and CDR2 YYEEEE. The CDR3 bases are TGTGCCAGCAGGCTCCCGGGGGGAACTGAAGCTTTCTTT. This codes for CASRLPGGTEAFF.

This clone was observed a single time. The gene calls are TRBV28 and TRBJ1-2, with unresolved D. The CDR3 sequence is 13 residues long. Trimming stripped 4 bases from V and 8 bases from J, with 14 bases between. Germline V gene sequence: CDR1 MDHEN, CDR2 SYDVKM. DNA for the CDR3: TGTGCCAGCAGTTCGAAAAACAGAATGGGCTACACCTTC. Protein: CASSSKNRMGYTF.

This chain links TRBV15 with TRBJ1-5, with D perhaps matching TRBD1 (6 bases). CDR3 size: 20 residues. Between the trimmed V and J ends, which lost 2 bases and 0 bases, there was a span of 23 bases. Per germline, CDR1 LNHNV and CDR2 YYDKDF (reference sequence). CDR3 residues: CATSRLRGPQANYSNQPQHF. CDR3 nucleotides: TGTGCCACCAGCAGACTCAGGGGCCCACAGGCAAATTATAGCAATCAGCCCCAGCATTTT.

V is TRBV10-3 and J is TRBJ2-7, with 7 positions matching TRBD1. The CDR3 is 15 residues long. V was pared by 3 bases and J by 5 bases, with 10 bases of the junction left unmatched. Per the germline V gene, CDR1 is ENHRY and CDR2 is SYGVKD. CDR3 nucleotides: TGTGCCATCAGTGATCGAACACAGGGGAGCCACGAGCAGTACTTC. This codes for CAISDRTQGSHEQYF.

The J gene is TRBJ1-3, the V gene TRBV5-4; D uncertain. Germline-derived CDR1 and CDR2 are SGHNT and YYREEE (reference sequence). V dropped 3 bases and J dropped 2 bases, with 3 bases sitting between them. The CDR3 loop spans 12 amino acids. The CDR3 sequence is CASSSAGNTIYF. The CDR3 nucleotides are TGTGCCAGCAGCTCTGCTGGAAACACCATATATTTT.

This chain connects TRBV5-1 to TRBJ2-6; D is unclear. CDR3 length equals 17 residues. Germline V gene sequence: CDR1 SGHRS, CDR2 YFSETQ. V was trimmed by 2 bases and J by 0 bases, leaving 12 bases between them. The CDR3 loop reads CASSFGGGLSGANVLTF. Written as DNA, the CDR3 is TGCGCCAGCAGCTTTGGTGGCGGTCTCTCTGGGGCCAACGTCCTGACTTTC.

There are a few counts of this clone. V is TRBV4-3 and J is TRBJ1-6; D possibly corresponds to TRBD1 (5 bases). CDR3 length: 17 residues. Trimming took off 0 bases at V and 8 bases at J, with 17 bases between the two ends. CDR1 is LGHNA, CDR2 YSLEER, per germline. The CDR3 region is CASSQEIGRGGHSPLHF. The DNA of the CDR3 is TGCGCCAGCAGCCAAGAAATTGGGAGGGGCGGCCATTCACCCCTCCACTTT.

This clone was detected only a few times. V and J are TRBV23-1 and TRBJ2-7, with 8 bases fitting TRBD1. TRBV23-1 is flagged as an ORF with uncertain function. CDR3 length: 13 residues. With 9 bases clipped from V and 5 bases from J, the junction kept 9 bases outside the gene matches. The chain's CDR3 is CARPSGGSDEQYF. The CDR3 bases are TGCGCCAGACCTTCAGGGGGCAGCGACGAGCAGTACTTC.

This CDR3 is CAREASGSSTDTQYF. Written as DNA, the CDR3 is TGTGCCAGAGAAGCTAGCGGGAGTAGCACAGATACGCAGTATTTT. The V and J genes are TRBV2 and TRBJ2-3; 10 positions agree with TRBD2. The CDR3 totals 15 residues. Germline V lookup: CDR1 SNHLY, CDR2 FYNNEI. J gave up 0 bases and V 9 bases, and 6 bases lay outside the gene matches.

The chain has TRBV4-2 and TRBJ2-7; possible D gene TRBD1, 5 bases. V lost 1 base and J lost 2, with 15 bases in between. Germline values: CDR1 LGHNA, CDR2 YNFKEQ. CDR3 length: 16 residues. The CDR3 DNA reads TGTGCCAGCAGCCAAGCGGCAGTAGGGGCCCCCTACGAGCAGTACTTC. Translated: CASSQAAVGAPYEQYF.

This chain connects TRBV6-6 to TRBJ2-3; D perhaps matches TRBD2 (5 bases). The ends were cut back, 2 bases at V and 4 bases at J, with 10 bases in the middle. The length of the CDR3 is 14 residues. The germline V gene encodes CDR1 MNHNY and CDR2 SVGAGI (reference sequence). The CDR3: CASSYRYGADTQYF. In DNA form, the CDR3 reads TGTGCCAGCAGTTACCGGTACGGGGCAGATACGCAGTATTTT.

The chain carries TRBV5-4 and TRBJ2-6, with D uncertain. The V end was cut by 0 bases, the J end by 0 bases, with 4 bases between. The CDR3 length is 15 residues. Germline lookup yields CDR1 SGHNT and CDR2 YYREEE (reference sequence). CDR3 amino acids: CASSLDSSGANVLTF. CDR3 bases: TGTGCCAGCAGCTTGGACAGCTCTGGGGCCAACGTCCTGACTTTC.

The V and J genes are TRBV18 and TRBJ1-4, with TRBD1 identical over 7 bases. The V gene end was trimmed by 4 bases and the J gene end by 8 bases; junction bases not matched to a gene: 4. Germline V gives CDR1 KGHSH, CDR2 LQKENI. This CDR3 comprises 13 residues. The CDR3 DNA reads as TGTGCCAGCTCACGCGGACAGGAAGAAAAACTGTTTTTT. This translates into CASSRGQEEKLFF.

This clone was counted only a few times. The chain links TRBV4-3 to TRBJ2-7, with TRBD2 matching 12 bases. CDR3 length equals 18 residues. Losses at the gene ends were 0 bases for V and 4 bases for J; bases not matched to a gene: 10. Looked up from germline, CDR1 is LGHNA and CDR2 is YSLEER. The CDR3 here is CASSQDELAGGFAYEQYF. The DNA for the CDR3 is TGCGCCAGCAGCCAAGATGAACTAGCGGGAGGTTTCGCATACGAGCAGTACTTC.

The chain combines TRBV11-3 with TRBJ1-3, with TRBD1 matching over 7 bases. CDR1 is SGHNT, CDR2 YENEEA, per germline. V shed 1 base, J shed 7 bases, and the junction held 10 bases outside the gene matches. The CDR3 length is 16 residues. The CDR3 here is CASSLGDQQGSNTIYF. The CDR3 nucleotides are TGTGCCAGCAGCTTAGGGGACCAACAGGGGAGCAACACCATATATTTT.

This chain uses TRBV27 with TRBJ1-1, with TRBD1 identical over 9 bases. The CDR3 loop spans 15 amino acids. The trim removed 2 bases at V and 1 base at J, leaving 2 bases unmatched. Looked up from germline, CDR1 is MNHEY and CDR2 is SMNVEV (reference sequence). Written as DNA, the CDR3 is TGTGCCAGCAGTTTAGGGACAGGGACGAACACTGAAGCTTTCTTT. Its protein is CASSLGTGTNTEAFF.